These 27 T cell receptor beta chains originate from one sample sequenced in a study of T cell repertoires in cytomegalovirus infection. TCRdb redid the calling of the reads with MiXCR, one entry per CDR3 protein. The profile shows fewer than 200,000 distinct CDR3 sequences, roughly a fifth of them singletons. Antigens for these TCRs are unknown. Material: CD8+ T cells from cultured PBMCs, obtained from culture after CMV antigen stimulation. The receptors here all came from a human donor in good health (CMV status not recorded). Some clones in this sample may be carry-over from other donors' samples.

The chain joins TRBV15 to TRBJ2-3, with D perhaps TRBD2 (6 bases). V was cut by 1 base and J by 1 base, with 18 bases left in between. Germline values: CDR1 LNHNV, CDR2 YYDKDF (reference sequence). This CDR3 contains 18 residues. CDR3 sequence reads: CATSRGGGALIRTDTQYF. The DNA of the CDR3 is TGTGCCACCAGCAGAGGGGGAGGAGCCCTCATACGCACAGATACGCAGTATTTT.

The chain combines TRBV15 with TRBJ1-5; 10 bases agree with TRBD1. The J segment lost 3 bases and the V segment lost 3 bases, leaving 2 bases of the junction unmatched. The CDR3 length is 15 residues. Germline CDR1 reads LNHNV; CDR2 reads YYDKDF (reference sequence). The CDR3 bases are TGTGCCACCAGCAGTGACAGGGGGCTCAATCAGCCCCAGCATTTT. Translation gives CATSSDRGLNQPQHF.

The chain employs TRBV7-4 and TRBJ1-2; D is possibly TRBD1 (6 bases). Germline-derived CDR1 and CDR2 are SGHVT and SQSDAQ. V was clipped by 5 bases and J by 4 bases, with 14 bases between them. The CDR3 length is 14 residues. The CDR3 DNA follows: TGTGCCAGCAGCCTCCCGGGAGGGGGCTATGGCTACACCTTC. Translating it yields CASSLPGGGYGYTF. Variable domain in full (rest from reference TRBV7-4 and TRBJ1-2): GAGVSQSPRYKVAKRGRDVALRCDSISGHVTLYWYRQTLGQGSEVLTYSQSDAQRDKSGRPSGRFSAERPERSVSTLKIQRTEQGDSAVYLCASSLPGGGYGYTFGSGTRLTVV.

The chain recombines TRBV4-1 with TRBJ2-5; 7 bases map to TRBD2. With 4 bases clipped from V and 5 bases from J, the junction kept 16 bases outside the gene matches. The length of the CDR3 is 17 residues. Per the germline V gene, CDR1 is MGHRA and CDR2 is YSYEKL. The DNA for the CDR3 is TGCGCCAGCAGCCCGACGTGGGGGGGTTCGATAGTGGAGACCCAGTACTTC. Amino acid sequence: CASSPTWGGSIVETQYF.

This chain links TRBV6-2 or TRBV6-3 with TRBJ2-2; D not certain. CDR3 length: 14 residues. The V end was cut by 5 bases, the J end by 2 bases, with 9 bases between. The germline gives CDR1 MNHEY, CDR2 SVGEGT. DNA of the CDR3: TGTGCCAGCAGTCTCACAGCTAACACCGGGGAGCTGTTTTTT. This codes for CASSLTANTGELFF.

The chain joins TRBV7-6 to TRBJ2-2; D ambiguous. V gave up 4 bases and J gave up 0 bases, with 6 bases separating them. The germline CDR1 and CDR2 sequences are SGHVS and FNYEAQ. This CDR3 contains 14 residues. The CDR3 region has the DNA TGTGCCAGCAGCTCTCCAGCGAACACCGGGGAGCTGTTTTTT. It encodes CASSSPANTGELFF.

This clonotype was detected only a few times. The chain uses TRBV28 and TRBJ2-1, with 9 bases that match TRBD2. The CDR3 is made up of 17 amino acids. V shed 2 bases, J shed 3 bases, and the junction held 8 bases outside the gene matches. The germline gives CDR1 MDHEN, CDR2 SYDVKM. The CDR3 DNA follows: TGTGCCAGCAGTTTACCCCTTGCGGGGGGGCTCTACAATGAGCAGTTCTTC. Its translation is CASSLPLAGGLYNEQFF.

This rearrangement joins TRBV5-5 to TRBJ1-2, with D uncertain. This CDR3 contains 13 residues. V was pared by 0 bases and J by 6 bases, with 9 bases between. Per germline, CDR1 SGHKS and CDR2 YYEKEE (reference sequence). CDR3 nucleotide sequence: TGTGCCAGCAGCTTGGTGGGAGCAAATGGCTACACCTTC. Amino acids: CASSLVGANGYTF.

V is TRBV12-3 or TRBV12-4 and J is TRBJ1-6; D uncertain. The germline V and J ends were trimmed by 5 bases and 6 bases, with 11 bases remaining between them. This CDR3 contains 14 residues. The CDR3 DNA reads TGTGCCAGCAGTCTCACAGCGGGTAATTCACCCCTCCACTTT. Amino acids: CASSLTAGNSPLHF.

This clonotype was seen only a few times. The chain carries TRBV7-2 and TRBJ2-7, with TRBD1 identical over 8 bases. Germline CDR1 is SGHTA and CDR2 is FQGNSA. The CDR3 extends over 15 amino acids. The V and J ends lost 1 base and 5 bases, in that order; junction bases with no gene match: 7. As DNA, the CDR3 is TGTGCCAGCAGCTTAGTTGGGGTACAGGGGGACGAGCAGTACTTC. Protein product: CASSLVGVQGDEQYF. Full variable domain (missing parts from reference TRBV7-2 and TRBJ2-7): GAGVSQSPSNKVTEKGKDVELRCDPISGHTALYWYRQSLGQGLEFLIYFQGNSAPDKSGLPSDRFSAERTGGSVSTLTIQRTQQEDSAVYLCASSLVGVQGDEQYFGPGTRLTVT.

CDR3 in DNA: TGTGCCAGCAGTGAAGCGGGGGGCACAGATACGCAGTATTTT. Residues: CASSEAGGTDTQYF. V and J are TRBV6-4 and TRBJ2-3, with 8 bases identical to TRBD2. The germline CDR1 and CDR2 sequences are MRHNA and SNTAGT. V lost 3 bases and J lost 1; bases outside the gene matches: 0. There are 14 residues in the CDR3.

The chain recombines TRBV7-9 with TRBJ2-1; weak D call: TRBD2 (6 bases). V was clipped by 4 bases and J by 6 bases, with 13 bases between them. Germline V CDR1 and CDR2: SEHNR, FQNEAQ (reference sequence). This CDR3 comprises 14 residues. CDR3 in amino acids: CASSSGRDSNEQFF. The CDR3 DNA is TGTGCCAGCAGCTCTGGGCGGGATTCCAATGAGCAGTTCTTC. Looking up the rest from reference TRBV7-9 and TRBJ2-1 gives the full variable domain: DTGVSQNPRHKITKRGQNVTFRCDPISEHNRLYWYRQTLGQGPEFLTYFQNEAQLEKSRLLSDRFSAERPKGSFSTLEIQRTEQGDSAMYLCASSSGRDSNEQFFGPGTRLTVL.

This clonotype came up once. The V call is TRBV6-2 or TRBV6-3, the J call TRBJ1-1; 9 bases are a match to TRBD1. The germline V gene has CDR1 MNHEY and CDR2 SVGEGT. The CDR3 totals 14 residues. Germline trimming cut 0 bases from V and 6 bases from J; bases unmatched to any gene: 2. CDR3 in DNA: TGTGCCAGCAGTTACTCGACAGGGGGACCTGAAGCTTTCTTT. Translated: CASSYSTGGPEAFF.

In this sample, this clonotype turned up a few times. This chain connects TRBV7-6 to TRBJ2-3; D is undetermined. Germline V lookup: CDR1 SGHVS, CDR2 FNYEAQ. Trimming took off 4 bases at V and 6 bases at J, with 5 bases between the two ends. The CDR3 runs 11 residues. The CDR3 loop reads CASSSMDTQYF. Here the CDR3 DNA reads TGTGCCAGCAGCTCAATGGATACGCAGTATTTT. Using reference TRBV7-6 and TRBJ2-3 for the parts outside the CDR3, the full variable domain is GAGVSQSPRYKVTKRGQDVALRCDPISGHVSLYWYRQALGQGPEFLTYFNYEAQQDKSGLPNDRFSAERPEGSISTLTIQRTEQRDSAMYRCASSSMDTQYFGPGTRLTVL.

J is TRBJ1-2 and V is TRBV4-1; no clear D gene. This CDR3 has 13 residues. Per the germline V gene, CDR1 is MGHRA and CDR2 is YSYEKL. Trimming removed 0 bases from V and 4 bases from J, with 6 bases in between. The CDR3 here is CASSQDLAYGYTF. Written as DNA, the CDR3 is TGCGCCAGCAGCCAAGATTTAGCCTATGGCTACACCTTC.

The V call is TRBV7-2, the J call TRBJ2-3; 7 nucleotides line up with TRBD1. The V and J ends lost 1 base and 4 bases, in that order; junction bases with no gene match: 5. The CDR3 is 15 amino acids. Germline assignment: CDR1 SGHTA and CDR2 FQGNSA. In DNA, the CDR3 is TGTGCCAGCAGCTTAGTAGGGGGCGGCGCAGATACGCAGTATTTT. Its translation: CASSLVGGGADTQYF.

This clonotype appeared a few times. This sequence joins TRBV12-3 or TRBV12-4 and TRBJ2-3; D is perhaps TRBD2 (5 bases). V was clipped by 4 bases and J by 6 bases, with 11 bases between them. The CDR3 length is 13 residues. CDR3 protein: CASSYLAWDTQYF. CDR3 in DNA: TGTGCCAGCAGTTATCTAGCATGGGATACGCAGTATTTT.

The CDR3 DNA reads TGCGCCAGCAGTGACGCTAGCGGGGGGCCAGCCTACAATGAGCAGTTCTTC. Translating it yields CASSDASGGPAYNEQFF. The rearrangement uses TRBV10-2 and TRBJ2-1; 11 bases line up with TRBD2. Germline CDR1 reads WSHSY; CDR2 reads SAAADI. The J segment lost 2 bases and the V segment lost 3 bases, leaving 6 bases of the junction unmatched. The CDR3 sequence is 17 residues long.

In its sample, this clonotype was seen a few times. This chain uses TRBV7-6 with TRBJ2-5; a possible D gene is TRBD2 (5 bases). Looked up from germline, CDR1 is SGHVS and CDR2 is FNYEAQ. The CDR3 runs to 17 residues. V was cut by 5 bases and J by 2 bases, with 21 bases left in between. CDR3 residues: CASSPARDRAYQETQYF. For the CDR3, the DNA is TGTGCCAGCAGCCCAGCCCGGGATCGGGCATATCAAGAGACCCAGTACTTC.

This clonotype occurred a few times. The chain carries TRBV7-2 and TRBJ1-1; D is perhaps TRBD1 (6 bases). Germline CDR1 is SGHTA and CDR2 is FQGNSA. The CDR3 extends over 16 amino acids. Trimming pared 5 bases from V and 2 bases from J, leaving 18 bases between. The CDR3 DNA sequence: TGTGCCAGCAGCCAGCGGGGGACGACAGGTAACACTGAAGCTTTCTTT. It specifies CASSQRGTTGNTEAFF.

As concerns this clonotype: A read error may account for a junction end that differs from germline. As DNA, the CDR3 is TGTGCCAGCAGCTCGGGGAGCCGCACAGATCCGCAGTATTTT. Its protein is CASSSGSRTDPQYF. The gene calls are TRBV7-3 and TRBJ2-3, with D possibly matching TRBD2 (5 bases). The germline gives CDR1 SGHTA, CDR2 FQGTGA. The CDR3 totals 14 residues.

DNA of the CDR3: TGTGCCAGCAGGCCCCTCGGACAGGGGGCCACAGATACGCAGTATTTT. Its translation: CASRPLGQGATDTQYF. The chain links TRBV6-6 to TRBJ2-3, with 11 nucleotides matching TRBD1. The CDR3 runs to 16 residues. Germline V gene sequence: CDR1 MNHNY, CDR2 SVGAGI (reference sequence). Unmatched junction bases numbered 7, after V lost 6 bases and J lost 2 bases.

The gene calls are TRBV20-1 and TRBJ1-2, with D possibly matching TRBD1 (6 bases). CDR3 length: 11 residues. With 2 bases removed from V and 8 bases from J, the gap between germline ends came to 9 bases. The V gene's germline CDR1 is DFQATT and CDR2 SNEGSKA (reference sequence). For the CDR3, the DNA is TGCAGTGCTAGAAACAGGGAGGGCTACACCTTC. Translated: CSARNREGYTF.

The chain has TRBV5-6 and TRBJ2-1, with D hard to call. Between the trimmed V and J ends, which lost 4 bases and 5 bases, there was a span of 13 bases. The germline V gene encodes CDR1 SGHDT and CDR2 YYEEEE. The CDR3 runs 14 residues. The CDR3 reads CASSAHTVNNEQFF. The DNA of the CDR3 is TGTGCCAGCAGCGCCCATACAGTGAACAATGAGCAGTTCTTC.

The V and J genes are TRBV7-2 and TRBJ2-5; 8 bases fit TRBD1. Germline CDR1 and CDR2: SGHTA and FQGNSA. The length of the CDR3 is 17 residues. The V and J ends lost 2 bases and 4 bases, in that order; junction bases with no gene match: 12. The CDR3 bases are TGTGCCAGCAGCTTAAGAGACAGGGGAGCATTCGGAGAGACCCAGTACTTC. This translates into CASSLRDRGAFGETQYF.

There are a few counts of this clonotype. The V call is TRBV7-2, the J call TRBJ1-6; D is ambiguous. This CDR3 is built from 14 residues. Germline V gene data show CDR1 as SGHTA and CDR2 as FQGNSA. Trimming removed 3 bases from V and 8 bases from J, with 11 bases in between. Here the CDR3 reads CASSLKGWDSPLHF. The CDR3 nucleotides read TGTGCCAGCAGCTTGAAGGGCTGGGATTCACCCCTCCACTTT.

The sample holds a few counts of this clonotype. The chain couples TRBV28 to TRBJ1-5; D not certain. CDR1 MDHEN and CDR2 SYDVKM come from the germline V gene. This CDR3 is built from 12 residues. V was clipped by 5 bases and J by 10 bases, with 12 bases between them. This CDR3 reads CASSPPEGPQHF. DNA for the CDR3: TGTGCCAGCAGTCCCCCGGAGGGCCCCCAGCATTTT.